This TCR beta chain comes out of a study of T-cell memory formation after mild COVID-19. Overall study results and limits: The study detected some responding clones in pre-infection memory, suggesting cross-reactive memory joined.

This CDR3 has 14 amino acids. Germline V CDR1 and CDR2: SGHAT, FQNNGV. V was clipped by 3 bases and J by 7 bases, with 10 bases between them. Employing constant-segment primers, 5'RACE generated TCR alpha and TCR beta cDNA libraries bearing sample barcodes and UMIs. TCRdb used MiXCR to reprocess the 5' RACE reads, holding one entry per CDR3 protein. The sample has about 140,000 distinct CDR3 sequences; more than 14% are singletons. Points on this clonotype: Its antigen is unknown.

The sequence was collected from an adult woman who had mild COVID-19 (a few samples of this study predate the infection). Cell type and time point are not known. The J gene is TRBJ1-6, the V gene TRBV11-2, with D maybe TRBD1 (6 bases). The sample taken for sequencing was PBMCs or a T cell subset sorted from them (not recorded which). In DNA, the CDR3 is TGTGCCAGCAGCTTGAGGGGGGTCAATTCACCCCTCCACTTT. It yields the protein CASSLRGVNSPLHF.